This T cell receptor (beta chain) was observed in a study of blood T cell repertoires in COVID-19 (dated by TCRdb to the early 2020s). Some background on the complete study: Samples covering the acute and convalescent phases of COVID-19 were provided by collaborators in the United States, Italy and Spain. Samples were obtained from the ongoing ImmuneRACE study (first 160 participants) and from roughly 1,300 subjects provided by 6 global collaborators. The material from the prospective study consisted of cDNA or gDNA derived from T cells, B-cell-depleted T cells, or PBMCs. Where available, HLA class I and class II types were obtained from metadata supplied by the sample provider rather than from assay-based typing. Subjects who had been exposed to COVID-19, were actively infected with it, or had recovered from it provided the deeply sampled blood TCRbeta repertoires that made up the dataset. The sample metadata nearly always contained a de-identified subject ID, COVID-19 status, age in years and sex. The repertoires were made available in a free public database intended to serve as a resource for research on the immune response to SARS-CoV-2.

Summary of the overall study and its limitations: How much clinical and demographic metadata was included differed by source and by participant, and the metadata was provided uncurated.

The immunoSEQ Assay, a bias-controlled multiplex PCR, was used to amplify TCRbeta CDR3 regions from genomic DNA. In the original analysis: The number of nucleated cells in each sample was estimated from the amplification of reference gene primers within the assay. To quantify the absolute abundance of each unique TCRbeta CDR3 rearrangement, sequence reads were collapsed and filtered. For each sample, productive Simpson clonality was calculated by taking the square root of Simpson's diversity index across productive rearrangements. The source is immuneACCESS, and TCRdb retained only in-frame sequences with V and J called. Part of the clones is not carried over; for the studies checked, unresolved V genes explain less than half of this, and the remainder is unexplained. That table is the source of V, J and clone size, and D and trimming were worked out from the DNA. The sample has 200,000 to 250,000 clones on record, about 90% of them singletons. The ten largest clonotypes hold less than 3% of the sample.

V is reduced by 3 bases and J by 8 bases, leaving a spacing of 13 bases between them. Taken from cysteine to phenylalanine, the CDR3 has 13 residues. Of the read, only the CDR3 DNA is kept; its 39 bases are in frame from base 1. Sequences MDHEN (CDR1) and SYDVKM (CDR2) are obtained from the germline V gene. With respect to this clone: Its antigen specificity is not known. The record has no base qualities; no much larger clone is one base away.

The collaborating institutions used their own protocols to collect whole blood in K2EDTA tubes. For TCRbeta analysis, collaborators shipped samples as frozen whole blood, isolated PBMCs, or DNA extracted from either of those sample types. This clonotype originated in an older woman with acute or convalescent COVID-19. Sequences were obtained from peripheral blood. This receptor chain uses TRBV28 and TRBJ1-2; a weak D assignment points to TRBD1 (5 bases agree). The CDR3 here reads CASSLEGRAGYTF. DNA sequence: TGTGCCAGCAGTTTGGAGGGGAGGGCGGGCTACACCTTC.